The rows below give T cell receptor beta chains drawn from one sample of a study of T cells in localized non-small cell lung cancer. The method was immunoSEQ multiplex PCR; TCRdb's version includes in-frame clones alone and lacks a portion of them. Found here are approximately 81,000 clones, more than 75% of them singletons; the top ten hold approximately 22%. The specimen was peripheral blood, collected before any cancer treatment. These receptor sequences come from a woman aged 40 to 75 with stage I squamous cell lung carcinoma. Both conserved end residues are part of each CDR3. Fields, in order: D gene, V gene, clone size, J gene, CDR3 protein, CDR3 DNA. The D gene is left open where the match is weak. A row's size may be missing; if present it is once, few, many or a size class.

TRBD2	TRBV15	NA	TRBJ2-3	CATSRPGTSGGLTDTQYF	TGTGCCACCAGCAGACCCGGGACTAGCGGGGGCCTCACAGATACGCAGTATTTT
TRBD2	TRBV10-1	NA	TRBJ2-1	CASSGSSGGRRSYNEQFF	TGCGCCAGCAGTGGATCTAGCGGGGGCCGACGATCCTACAATGAGCAGTTCTTC
NA	TRBV2	NA	TRBJ1-1	CASSRGMNTEAFF	TGTGCCAGCAGCCGAGGGATGAACACTGAAGCTTTCTTT
NA	TRBV6-1	NA	TRBJ2-7	CASSENALRGEQYF	TGTGCCAGCAGTGAAAACGCCCTTCGAGGGGAGCAGTACTTC
TRBD2	TRBV19	NA	TRBJ2-3	CASKSSGTSGGTDTQYF	TGTGCCAGTAAATCGTCTGGGACTAGCGGGGGGACAGATACGCAGTATTTT
TRBD1	TRBV27	NA	TRBJ2-3	CASSSQGFDTQYF	TGTGCCAGCAGTTCACAGGGGTTCGATACGCAGTATTTT
TRBD1	TRBV19	NA	TRBJ2-7	CASSRTGGVNEQYF	TGTGCCAGTAGTAGGACAGGGGGCGTGAACGAGCAGTACTTC
NA	TRBV30	few	TRBJ1-6	CAWSVRGATSSPLHF	TGTGCCTGGAGTGTACGTGGGGCCACGAGCTCACCCCTCCACTTT
NA	TRBV18	NA	TRBJ1-2	CASSPSGGYTF	TGTGCCAGCTCACCGTCGGGGGGCTACACCTTC
NA	TRBV7-2	NA	TRBJ1-2	CASSQGMAGGYTF	TGTGCCAGCAGCCAGGGTATGGCAGGGGGCTACACCTTC
NA	TRBV19	once	TRBJ2-1	CASSIGRAPPYNEQFF	TGTGCCAGTAGTATAGGGAGGGCTCCTCCATACAATGAGCAGTTCTTC
TRBD1	TRBV11-3	NA	TRBJ2-5	CASSFGQGGRQETQYF	TGTGCCAGCAGCTTTGGACAGGGGGGCCGACAAGAGACCCAGTACTTC
NA	TRBV28	NA	TRBJ1-2	CASSLGRGLYGYTF	TGTGCCAGCAGTTTAGGCAGGGGATTGTATGGCTACACCTTC
NA	TRBV2	NA	TRBJ2-3	CASSEGAHSTDTQYF	TGTGCCAGCAGTGAAGGAGCCCATAGCACAGATACGCAGTATTTT
NA	TRBV9	NA	TRBJ1-6	CASSVGVNPNSPLHF	TGTGCCAGCAGCGTAGGGGTAAACCCTAATTCACCCCTCCACTTT
TRBD1	TRBV6-1	NA	TRBJ1-1	CASSGGVVIWTGRNTEAFF	TGTGCCAGCAGTGGGGGCGTAGTAATATGGACAGGGAGGAACACTGAAGCTTTCTTT
NA	TRBV5-1	NA	TRBJ2-5	CASSFGEEETQYF	TGCGCCAGCAGCTTCGGTGAAGAAGAGACCCAGTACTTC
TRBD1	TRBV6-6	NA	TRBJ1-3	CASSSTGGGNTIYF	TGTGCCAGCAGCTCCACAGGGGGAGGAAACACCATATATTTT
TRBD1	TRBV7-9	NA	TRBJ1-2	CASSSSTGSYGYTF	TGTGCCAGCAGCTCCTCGACAGGGTCCTATGGCTACACCTTC
NA	TRBV5-8	NA	TRBJ2-7	CASSFTGNSYEQYF	TGTGCCAGCAGCTTTACAGGGAATTCCTACGAGCAGTACTTC
NA	TRBV19	NA	TRBJ2-6	CASSEGHGANVLTF	TGTGCCAGTAGTGAGGGGCATGGGGCCAACGTCCTGACTTTC
NA	TRBV21-1	NA	TRBJ2-7	CASSHRGHEQYF	TGTGCCAGCAGCCACCGGGGTCACGAGCAGTACTTC
NA	TRBV7-8	NA	TRBJ2-7	CASSLLGSTSYEQYF	TGTGCCAGCAGCTTATTGGGCAGTACCTCCTACGAGCAGTACTTC
NA	TRBV5-1	NA	TRBJ2-3	CASSYLTDTQYF	TGCGCCAGCAGCTACCTCACAGATACGCAGTATTTT
NA	TRBV6-1	NA	TRBJ1-4	CASSESRAANEKLFF	TGTGCCAGCAGTGAGAGCCGAGCGGCTAATGAAAAACTGTTTTTT
TRBD1	TRBV7-8	NA	TRBJ1-1	CASSSINRDRGSYPANTEAFF	TGTGCCAGCAGCTCGATCAACCGGGACAGGGGGTCGTATCCAGCGAACACTGAAGCTTTCTTT
NA	TRBV4-1	once	TRBJ2-2	CASSQDPKGTGELFF	TGCGCCAGCAGCCAAGATCCAAAGGGGACCGGGGAGCTGTTTTTT
NA	TRBV30	NA	TRBJ1-4	CAWTSGSTEKLFF	TGTGCCTGGACTTCGGGAAGTACGGAAAAACTGTTTTTT
NA	TRBV30	NA	TRBJ1-3	CAWTSGGRGPGNTIYF	TGTGCCTGGACGTCCGGGGGGAGAGGGCCTGGAAACACCATATATTTT
TRBD1	TRBV10-3	NA	TRBJ2-7	CAIRDRGGSYEQYF	TGTGCCATCAGAGACAGGGGTGGGAGCTACGAGCAGTACTTC
TRBD1	TRBV6-6	NA	TRBJ1-6	CASTTGINSPLHF	TGTGCCAGCACGACAGGGATTAATTCACCCCTCCACTTT
TRBD1	TRBV2	NA	TRBJ2-5	CASSLSGQGKQTQYF	TGTGCCAGCAGTCTTTCGGGACAGGGCAAACAGACCCAGTACTTC
NA	TRBV7-9	NA	TRBJ2-1	CASKLLGEQFF	TGTGCCAGCAAGTTACTGGGTGAGCAGTTCTTC
TRBD1	TRBV19	NA	TRBJ2-7	CASSPGGTGGHEQYF	TGTGCCAGTAGTCCGGGAGGGACAGGGGGCCACGAGCAGTACTTC
TRBD1	TRBV6-6	NA	TRBJ2-7	CASSPDRGSYEQYF	TGTGCCAGCAGCCCGGACAGGGGATCATACGAGCAGTACTTC
NA	TRBV4-1	NA	TRBJ2-7	CASSQDPGRTSYEQYF	TGCGCCAGCAGCCAAGATCCTGGGAGGACCTCCTACGAGCAGTACTTC
NA	TRBV2	NA	TRBJ1-1	CASIQGGDTEAFF	TGTGCCAGCATACAAGGGGGGGACACTGAAGCTTTCTTT
NA	TRBV13	NA	TRBJ1-2	CASSLQGTGYTF	TGTGCCAGCAGCCTCCAGGGAACGGGCTACACCTTC
TRBD2	TRBV18	NA	TRBJ2-5	CASSPPGTSGTQYF	TGTGCCAGCTCACCACCCGGGACTAGTGGGACCCAGTACTTC
NA	TRBV11-3	NA	TRBJ1-1	CASSLVSDTEAFF	TGTGCCAGCAGCTTAGTATCGGACACTGAAGCTTTCTTT
NA	TRBV19	NA	TRBJ1-1	CASSIQEMGGEAFF	TGTGCCAGTAGTATTCAAGAGATGGGAGGTGAAGCTTTCTTT
NA	TRBV5-8	NA	TRBJ1-5	CASSRADQPQHF	TGTGCCAGCAGCCGGGCTGACCAGCCCCAGCATTTT